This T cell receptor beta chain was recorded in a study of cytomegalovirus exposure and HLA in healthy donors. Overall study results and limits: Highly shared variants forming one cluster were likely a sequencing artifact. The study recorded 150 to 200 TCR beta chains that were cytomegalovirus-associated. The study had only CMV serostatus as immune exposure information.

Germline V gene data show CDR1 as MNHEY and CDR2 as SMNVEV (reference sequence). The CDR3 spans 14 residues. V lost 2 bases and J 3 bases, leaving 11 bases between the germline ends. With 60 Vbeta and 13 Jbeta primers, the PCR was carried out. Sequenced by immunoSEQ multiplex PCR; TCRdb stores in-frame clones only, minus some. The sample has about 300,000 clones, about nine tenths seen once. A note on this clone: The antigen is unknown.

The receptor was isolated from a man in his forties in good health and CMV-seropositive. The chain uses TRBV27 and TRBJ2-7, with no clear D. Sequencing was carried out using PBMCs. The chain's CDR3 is CASSLGQKFYEQYF. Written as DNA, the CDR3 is TGTGCCAGCAGTTTAGGGCAAAAATTCTACGAGCAGTACTTC.